This T cell receptor (beta chain) is drawn from a study of patients and donors after allogeneic stem cell transplantation. TCRdb processed the RT-PCR reads anew with MiXCR; each CDR3 protein has one entry. The repertoire includes 800,000 to 1,000,000 distinct CDR3 sequences, 15% to 20% of them detected once, and around 6% sits in the top ten. Looked up from germline, CDR1 is MNHEY and CDR2 is SMNVEV (reference sequence). Trimming removed 0 bases at V and 7 bases at J, with 6 bases between. CDR3 size: 12 residues. Sequencing was performed on blood, either unsorted or a sorted T cell fraction (not recorded which). The TCR sequence derives from a human donor who was either an allogeneic HSCT recipient or a stem cell or donor lymphocyte infusion donor (not recorded which). It is not recorded whose cells these are; they may come from a transplant donor. The chain combines TRBV27 with TRBJ1-2, with D uncertain. CDR3 coding DNA: TGTGCCAGCAGTTTATCTCAGCCTGGCTACACCTTC. This encodes CASSLSQPGYTF.